Below, one T cell receptor (beta chain) is given with its context. One end of the junction does not line up with germline, which may come from a read error. The sample originates from a study of blood T cells in healthy people across ages. Germline V gene lookup returns CDR1 MNHEY and CDR2 SMNVEV (reference sequence). The length of the CDR3 is 13 residues. A second PCR of roughly 7 to 11 cycles used a sample-barcoded 5' primer and a J-beta primer mix. Each CDR3 protein is one row after TCRdb ran MiXCR on the 5' RACE reads. The sample lists approximately 880,000 distinct CDR3 sequences, under 50% occurring once.

The receptor was isolated from a man under 40 in good health. J is TRBJ2-5 and V is TRBV27; no reliable D call. The end of the DNA fits TRBJ2-7 better, so the J call may be wrong. The specimen was blood. The CDR3 protein is CASSLSRFREQYF. The CDR3 nucleotides are TGTGCTAGCAGTTTATCTCGCTTTCGCGAGCAGTACTTC.